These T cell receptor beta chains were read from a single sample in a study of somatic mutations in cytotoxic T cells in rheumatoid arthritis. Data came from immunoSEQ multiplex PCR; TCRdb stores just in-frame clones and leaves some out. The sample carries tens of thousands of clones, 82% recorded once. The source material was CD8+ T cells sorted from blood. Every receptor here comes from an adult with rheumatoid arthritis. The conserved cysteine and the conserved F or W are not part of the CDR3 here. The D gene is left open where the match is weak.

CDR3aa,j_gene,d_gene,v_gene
ASSPRGGQGTYEQY,TRBJ2-7,NA,TRBV28
ASSPRDRPYNEQF,TRBJ2-1,TRBD1,TRBV7-8
SVWVSPGAANSGNTIY,TRBJ1-3,NA,TRBV29-1
ASSLGLAGGPDTQY,TRBJ2-3,TRBD2,TRBV7-8
ASSPTATYGYT,TRBJ1-2,NA,TRBV5-6
ASSDSLYEQY,TRBJ2-7,NA,TRBV2
ASSYSRNQPQH,TRBJ1-5,NA,TRBV6-5
ASSPSGGSSYNEQF,TRBJ2-1,TRBD2,TRBV5-5
ASSARDSSNQPQH,TRBJ1-5,TRBD1,TRBV6-1
ASSPLGPEVPGAYNEQF,TRBJ2-1,NA,TRBV4-3
AWSDNRARGEQY,TRBJ2-7,NA,TRBV30
ASSSGHHNTNTGELF,TRBJ2-2,NA,TRBV5-5
ASSFYGSSYEQY,TRBJ2-7,NA,TRBV27
ASSLPRGGADTGELF,TRBJ2-2,NA,TRBV7-8
ASSPGYSYEQY,TRBJ2-7,NA,TRBV28
ASSLAGLGSAYEQY,TRBJ2-7,NA,TRBV13
ASSLARGPTDTQY,TRBJ2-3,NA,TRBV7-6
ASSSPGLVKGNEQF,TRBJ2-1,TRBD2,TRBV6-5
ASSGRDRETFYEQY,TRBJ2-7,TRBD1,TRBV13
ASSVGGRDQETQY,TRBJ2-5,NA,TRBV9
ASSVGGGSPTEAF,TRBJ1-1,TRBD1,TRBV27
ASSLGQEANEKLF,TRBJ1-4,NA,TRBV5-8
ASKPSGMNTGELF,TRBJ2-2,TRBD2,TRBV19
AWSALGSYEQY,TRBJ2-7,NA,TRBV30
ASSPGQGGYT,TRBJ1-2,TRBD1,TRBV7-9
ASSPSFSGANVLT,TRBJ2-6,NA,TRBV11-3
ASSNWGGVSPLH,TRBJ1-6,NA,TRBV5-6
AIRDRERMNTEAF,TRBJ1-1,TRBD1,TRBV10-3
ASSRNRGQGSEQY,TRBJ2-7,TRBD1,TRBV4-1
ASSLTVGRPQH,TRBJ1-5,NA,TRBV7-7
SVEKRGEQF,TRBJ2-1,NA,TRBV29-1